These 27 T cell receptor beta chains were all obtained from the same sample, sequenced in a study of T cell responses to AZD1222 COVID-19 vaccine. Data came from immunoSEQ multiplex PCR; TCRdb stores just in-frame clones and leaves some out. The sample carries about 110,000 clones, approximately 90% recorded once. Source: peripheral blood, taken 28 days after the second AZD1222 dose. The source is an adult who received the AZD1222 COVID-19 vaccine.

This clone was detected once. The genes are TRBV20-1 and TRBJ2-7; no clear D gene. CDR1 DFQATT and CDR2 SNEGSKA come from the germline V gene (reference sequence). V was trimmed by 5 bases and J by 7 bases, leaving 9 bases between them. CDR3 length: 10 residues. The CDR3 DNA reads as TGCAGTGCTTCTCATCGGGAGCAGTACTTC. Protein: CSASHREQYF.

This clone showed up just once. This chain uses TRBV4-2 with TRBJ2-5; 8 nucleotides agree with TRBD2. Germline V gives CDR1 LGHNA, CDR2 YNFKEQ. The CDR3 has 14 residues. The V and J ends lost 0 bases and 6 bases, in that order; junction bases with no gene match: 3. The CDR3 reads CASSQEPGGKTQYF. The CDR3 DNA is TGTGCCAGCAGCCAAGAGCCGGGGGGGAAGACCCAGTACTTC.

The chain joins TRBV11-2 to TRBJ2-1, with 8 nucleotides matching TRBD2. Unmatched junction bases numbered 9, after V lost 4 bases and J lost 7 bases. CDR1 is SGHAT, CDR2 FQNNGV, per germline. CDR3 length: 15 amino acids. The CDR3 sequence is CASSSISGSKNEQFF. The CDR3 nucleotides read TGTGCCAGCAGCTCAATAAGCGGGAGCAAGAATGAGCAGTTCTTC.

The chain couples TRBV28 to TRBJ1-1; D unclear. This CDR3 comprises 14 residues. The V and J ends lost 3 bases and 5 bases respectively, with 13 bases between them. The germline CDR1 and CDR2 sequences are MDHEN and SYDVKM. The CDR3 DNA reads as TGTGCCAGCAGTTTTCGGCCTGGATGGACTGAAGCTTTCTTT. Its translation: CASSFRPGWTEAFF.

This clone was seen once. This chain joins TRBV6-5 and TRBJ1-1; D unresolved. Germline-derived CDR1 and CDR2 are MNHEY and SVGAGI. This CDR3 has 15 amino acids. The V and J ends lost 0 bases and 0 bases respectively, with 8 bases between them. CDR3 nucleotides: TGTGCCAGCAGTTACTCAGGTATCCTGAACACTGAAGCTTTCTTT. Translation gives CASSYSGILNTEAFF.

This chain joins TRBV4-2 and TRBJ2-6; D is ambiguous. V lost 1 base to trimming and J lost 1 base, with 11 bases between them. The germline V gene has CDR1 LGHNA and CDR2 YNFKEQ. The CDR3 spans 17 residues. The CDR3 is CASSQGQQLSGANVLTF. The CDR3 nucleotides are TGTGCCAGCAGCCAAGGGCAACAGCTATCTGGGGCCAACGTCCTGACTTTC.

The V and J genes are TRBV11-3 and TRBJ2-1; 8 bases agree with TRBD1. Germline CDR1 and CDR2: SGHNT and YENEEA. The CDR3 extends over 13 amino acids. The trim removed 5 bases at V and 8 bases at J, leaving 5 bases unmatched. The CDR3 protein is CASSRQGKHEQFF. CDR3 in DNA: TGTGCCAGCAGCCGACAGGGGAAGCATGAGCAGTTCTTC.

The V gene is TRBV12-3 or TRBV12-4, the J gene TRBJ1-1; D is unresolved. The CDR3 spans 13 residues. With 6 bases removed from V and 1 base from J, the gap between germline ends came to 9 bases. CDR3 in amino acids: CASSLDENTEAFF. The CDR3 coding sequence is TGTGCCAGCAGCTTGGACGAGAACACTGAAGCTTTCTTT.

The chain couples TRBV5-4 to TRBJ2-7; the match to TRBD2 covers 9 bases. V was pared by 3 bases and J by 2 bases, with 15 bases of the junction left unmatched. Germline V gives CDR1 SGHNT, CDR2 YYREEE (reference sequence). This CDR3 has 18 amino acids. The CDR3 coding sequence is TGTGCCAGCAGCTCAAAACCTCGGACTAGCGTTAAACCCTACGAGCAGTACTTC. It codes for CASSSKPRTSVKPYEQYF.

V usage is TRBV3-1 (or the pseudogene TRBV3-2) and J usage is TRBJ1-3; 10 bases agree with TRBD1. This CDR3 region has 16 residues. The trim removed 3 bases at V and 2 bases at J, leaving 4 bases unmatched. Germline loops: CDR1 LGHDT, CDR2 YNNKEL (reference sequence). This chain's CDR3 is CASSQWTGGTGNTIYF. CDR3 sequence (DNA): TGTGCCAGCAGCCAGTGGACAGGGGGGACTGGAAACACCATATATTTT.

The chain recombines TRBV28 with TRBJ1-1; D call uncertain. The germline CDR1 and CDR2 sequences are MDHEN and SYDVKM. V was shortened by 7 bases and J by 0 bases, with 12 bases between the two germline ends. The CDR3 runs to 14 residues. The CDR3 nucleotides read TGTGCCAGCACTCCGACGGTTATGAACACTGAAGCTTTCTTT. It specifies CASTPTVMNTEAFF.

The chain carries TRBV7-2 and TRBJ2-7; D ambiguous. Germline lookup yields CDR1 SGHTA and CDR2 FQGNSA. The CDR3 extends over 13 amino acids. V lost 4 bases to trimming and J lost 2 bases, with 9 bases between them. CDR3 bases: TGTGCCAGCAGCTCCAAGCTGACCTACGAGCAGTACTTC. Its translation: CASSSKLTYEQYF. Supplemented by reference TRBV7-2 and TRBJ2-7, the full variable domain reads GAGVSQSPSNKVTEKGKDVELRCDPISGHTALYWYRQSLGQGLEFLIYFQGNSAPDKSGLPSDRFSAERTGGSVSTLTIQRTQQEDSAVYLCASSSKLTYEQYFGPGTRLTVT.

V usage is TRBV28 and J usage is TRBJ2-2; 9 nucleotides line up with TRBD2. The CDR3 spans 16 residues. Germline CDR1 is MDHEN and CDR2 is SYDVKM. Trimming took 6 bases from V and 5 from J; bases not matched to a gene: 10. The CDR3: CASRPKREVFTGELFF. The CDR3, as DNA: TGTGCCAGCAGACCTAAGCGGGAGGTCTTTACCGGGGAGCTGTTTTTT.

J is TRBJ1-1 and V is TRBV20-1; TRBD1 matches at 7 bases. CDR3 size: 10 residues. V shed 8 bases, J shed 5 bases, and the junction held 2 bases outside the gene matches. CDR1 is DFQATT, CDR2 SNEGSKA, per germline (reference sequence). CDR3 sequence reads: CSPGGTEAFF. The DNA of the CDR3 is TGCAGTCCAGGGGGAACTGAAGCTTTCTTT.

This rearrangement joins TRBV6-5 to TRBJ2-5, with D unclear. The V end was cut by 7 bases, the J end by 0 bases, with 6 bases between. Germline V CDR1 and CDR2: MNHEY, SVGAGI. The CDR3 spans 12 residues. CDR3 loop: CASTPNQETQYF. CDR3 coding DNA: TGTGCCAGCACGCCGAACCAAGAGACCCAGTACTTC.

The chain uses TRBV7-6 and TRBJ2-1; 8 bases are shared with TRBD1. The ends lost 4 bases at V and 1 base at J; junction bases unmatched: 9. CDR1 and CDR2 from the germline V gene are SGHVS and FNYEAQ. CDR3 length: 17 residues. Here the CDR3 DNA reads TGTGCCAGCAGCTCGTATCAGGGGGCTATTTCCTACAATGAGCAGTTCTTC. Translating it yields CASSSYQGAISYNEQFF.

The chain has TRBV7-9 and TRBJ1-1, with 8 bases matching TRBD1. The V and J ends lost 2 bases and 1 base, in that order; junction bases with no gene match: 9. The CDR3 is 17 residues long. Germline V gene lookup returns CDR1 SEHNR and CDR2 FQNEAQ (reference sequence). For the CDR3, the DNA is TGTGCCAGCAGCTTACTCAGATTACAGGGGGGGAACACTGAAGCTTTCTTT. It is translated as CASSLLRLQGGNTEAFF.

V usage is TRBV5-1 and J usage is TRBJ1-2, with TRBD1 as a possible D gene (5 bases). The V gene lost 0 bases and the J gene lost 4 bases, with 16 bases spanning the gap. The V gene's germline CDR1 is SGHRS and CDR2 YFSETQ. This CDR3 is built from 16 residues. The CDR3 DNA sequence: TGCGCCAGCAGCTTGGGGGACGGAGGGGTTGGCTATGGCTACACCTTC. Protein sequence: CASSLGDGGVGYGYTF.

The chain employs TRBV19 and TRBJ1-1; 8 bases align to TRBD1. The V and J ends lost 4 bases and 11 bases, in that order; junction bases with no gene match: 12. The CDR3 totals 14 residues. Per the germline V gene, CDR1 is LNHDA and CDR2 is SQIVND (reference sequence). The CDR3 region is CASSTRQGLQEAFF. CDR3 in DNA: TGTGCCAGTAGTACGAGACAGGGGTTACAGGAGGCTTTCTTT.

The J gene is TRBJ1-2, the V gene TRBV18; maybe TRBD1 (6 bases). V lost 4 bases to trimming and J lost 5 bases, with 11 bases between them. CDR3 length: 13 amino acids. Germline V gene lookup returns CDR1 KGHSH and CDR2 LQKENI. CDR3 sequence (DNA): TGTGCCAGCTCACAGGGACAACCATATGGCTACACCTTC. This codes for CASSQGQPYGYTF.

This chain links TRBV15 with TRBJ2-2, with no clear D. V was pared by 0 bases and J by 3 bases, with 8 bases between. Germline V lookup: CDR1 LNHNV, CDR2 YYDKDF (reference sequence). This CDR3 contains 15 residues. CDR3 coding DNA: TGTGCCACCAGCAGAGACAGGATCCACACCGGGGAGCTGTTTTTT. Protein product: CATSRDRIHTGELFF.

This chain connects TRBV28 to TRBJ2-1, with D perhaps matching TRBD2 (5 bases). Trimming removed 3 bases at V and 0 bases at J, with 12 bases between. CDR1 and CDR2 from the germline V gene are MDHEN and SYDVKM. The CDR3 contains 16 residues. CDR3 in DNA: TGTGCCAGCAGTTTGGCGGGCGCAGGCTCCTACAATGAGCAGTTCTTC. Translation gives CASSLAGAGSYNEQFF.

This clone has only one observation. The chain is built from TRBV6-6 and TRBJ1-2; no clear D. V lost 0 bases and J 6 bases, leaving 8 bases between the germline ends. Germline CDR1 MNHNY, CDR2 SVGAGI (reference sequence). This CDR3 has 13 amino acids. The CDR3 region is CASSYSMRDGYTF. CDR3 sequence (DNA): TGTGCCAGCAGTTACTCGATGAGAGATGGCTACACCTTC.

This chain links TRBV21-1 with TRBJ2-7; TRBD1, the table's D call, was not compared with the DNA. TRBV21-1 is a pseudogene locus. This CDR3 region has 13 residues. The CDR3 region is CASSKVQGDEQYF. The CDR3 DNA follows: TGTGCCAGCAGCAAAGTACAGGGTGATGAGCAGTACTTC.

J is TRBJ1-1 and V is TRBV6-5; 7 positions agree with TRBD1. V gave up 2 bases and J gave up 4 bases; unmatched junction bases: 1. The CDR3 length is 13 residues. Germline V gene lookup returns CDR1 MNHEY and CDR2 SVGAGI. This chain's CDR3 is CASSYDRVTEAFF. As DNA, the CDR3 is TGTGCCAGCAGTTACGACAGGGTCACTGAAGCTTTCTTT.

The V call is TRBV11-2, the J call TRBJ1-3; no firm D call. The CDR3 is made up of 15 amino acids. The germline gives CDR1 SGHAT, CDR2 FQNNGV. V was pared by 2 bases and J by 0 bases, with 8 bases between. In DNA, the CDR3 is TGTGCCAGCAGCTTAACGTTTAACTCTGGAAACACCATATATTTT. It specifies CASSLTFNSGNTIYF.

V usage is TRBV19 and J usage is TRBJ1-2; D call uncertain. With 4 bases removed from V and 8 bases from J, the gap between germline ends came to 11 bases. In germline, CDR1 is LNHDA, CDR2 SQIVND (reference sequence). This CDR3 comprises 12 residues. The CDR3 DNA follows: TGTGCCAGTAGTACTCCCCGCTGGGGCTACACCTTC. Protein: CASSTPRWGYTF.